This is a list of T cell receptor beta chains from one sample in a study of T cells in Graves' hyperthyroidism and ophthalmopathy. TCRdb analysed the multiplex PCR reads with MiXCR anew, one entry per CDR3 protein. The repertoire consists of roughly 640,000 distinct CDR3 sequences, with approximately 15% occurring once and the leading ten covering 3% to 4%. What was sequenced was blood. The source of these receptors is a woman between 40 and 55 years old with Graves' ophthalmopathy. Each CDR3 is given with its conserved first and last residue. A D gene is named only where the DNA matches it firmly. Clone size appears in some rows only: once, few, many, or a class for an expanded clone.

v_call	j_call	d_call	clone_size	cdr3_nt	cdr3_aa
TRBV3-1	TRBJ1-5	.	many	TGTGCCAGCAGCCAAGATCCCACCGGGAGGCCCCAGCATTTT	CASSQDPTGRPQHF
TRBV3-1	TRBJ2-5	TRBD1	few	TGTGCCAGCAGCCAAGCCCCGGGACAGGGCCCTCAAGAGACCCAGTACTTC	CASSQAPGQGPQETQYF
TRBV20-1	TRBJ1-5	.	many	TGCAGTGCTTCGGGGGGTGGGCAGCCCCAGCATTTT	CSASGGGQPQHF
TRBV29-1	TRBJ1-1	.	.	TGCAGCGCCAGCGGGGATATGAACACTGAAGCTTTCTTT	CSASGDMNTEAFF
TRBV3-1	TRBJ2-5	.	.	TGTGCCAGCAGCCAAGATCCCGTTGGAGCAAAGACCCAGTACTTC	CASSQDPVGAKTQYF
TRBV5-1	TRBJ1-6	.	.	TGCGCCAGCAGCTTGGCGGGTGGCTATAATTCACCCCTCCACTTT	CASSLAGGYNSPLHF
TRBV20-1	TRBJ2-7	.	.	TGCAGTGCTAGCGGCAGCATCGGTTACGAGCAGTACTTC	CSASGSIGYEQYF
TRBV20-1	TRBJ2-7	TRBD1	.	TGCAGTGCTAGAGTCGACAGGGGGGTCTCCTACGAGCAGTACTTC	CSARVDRGVSYEQYF
TRBV28	TRBJ2-1	TRBD1	many	TGTGCCAGCAGTTTCGACGACGTGGGACAGCCTCGGAGCGATGAGCAGTTCTTC	CASSFDDVGQPRSDEQFF
TRBV5-1	TRBJ2-7	.	many	TGCGCCAGCAGCTTGGAGGAGGCGACCTACGAGCAGTACTTC	CASSLEEATYEQYF
TRBV18	TRBJ2-1	.	.	TGTGCCAGCTCACCCCCACTTAGTTCCTCGGATGAGCAGTTCTTC	CASSPPLSSSDEQFF
TRBV5-4	TRBJ2-2	.	few	TGTGCCAGCAGCGACGCCGGGAGCCTTACCGGGGAGCTGTTTTTT	CASSDAGSLTGELFF
TRBV13	TRBJ2-3	TRBD2	.	TGTGCCAGCAGCTTCCAGGGTTGGCCTAGCGGGAGGGCCTGGTCAGATACGCAGTATTTT	CASSFQGWPSGRAWSDTQYF
TRBV7-3	TRBJ2-2	TRBD2	.	TGTGCCAGCAGCTTAATGGCGGGGGGCGCCGGGGAGCTGTTTTTT	CASSLMAGGAGELFF
TRBV19	TRBJ1-1	.	many	TGTGCCAGTAGTACATCTACAGGGTTTGAAGCTTTCTTT	CASSTSTGFEAFF
TRBV6-5	TRBJ2-2	TRBD2	many	TGTGCCAGCAGTTACTCCGGGACTAGCGGGACCGGGGAGCTGTTTTTT	CASSYSGTSGTGELFF
TRBV30	TRBJ2-5	TRBD1	many	TGTGCCTGGAATACGGGACAGGGCTTTCAAGAGACCCAGTACTTC	CAWNTGQGFQETQYF
TRBV6-1	TRBJ2-7	.	.	TGTGCCAGCAGTGAATTGGCAAACTTTTCCTACGAGCAGTACTTC	CASSELANFSYEQYF
TRBV7-3	TRBJ2-2	.	.	TGTGCCAGCAGCTTAAAGGGCCCGGGACCCCCGAACACCGGGGAGCTGTTTTTT	CASSLKGPGPPNTGELFF
TRBV3-1	TRBJ2-5	TRBD1	few	TGTGCCAGCAGCAAAGGGACAGGCATCCAAGAGACCCAGTACTTC	CASSKGTGIQETQYF
TRBV6-4	TRBJ2-3	TRBD2	many	TGTGCCAGCAGTGAAAGTAGCGGGAGCACAGATACGCAGTATTTT	CASSESSGSTDTQYF
TRBV5-1	TRBJ2-1	.	many	TGCGCCAGCAGCACCACTTTCAATGAGCAGTTCTTC	CASSTTFNEQFF
TRBV28	TRBJ2-5	.	few	TGTGCCTCTCTTCCGGGGGCGGACGAGACCCAGTACTTC	CASLPGADETQYF
TRBV6-1	TRBJ2-2	.	.	TGTGCCAGCATCGAAGATGGGACTCACACCGGGGAGCTGTTTTTT	CASIEDGTHTGELFF
TRBV27	TRBJ2-5	.	.	TGTGCCAGCAGCCCGGGGGACGGGAGAGAGGGGGAGACCCAGTACTTC	CASSPGDGREGETQYF
TRBV6-1	TRBJ1-5	TRBD1	.	TGTGCCAGCCTTCTAAACGCCGGGACAGGCCTACTTCGTCTGAGTCAGCCCCAGCATTTT	CASLLNAGTGLLRLSQPQHF
TRBV7-3	TRBJ2-3	TRBD2	many	TGTGCCAGCAGCTACGTAGCGGGGCTCACAGATACGCAGTATTTT	CASSYVAGLTDTQYF
TRBV7-2	TRBJ2-3	.	many	TGTGCCAGCAGCTCCAGCGGCGGGGTGGGGAATACGCAGTATTTT	CASSSSGGVGNTQYF
TRBV12-3/TRBV12-4	TRBJ2-1	TRBD2	.	TGTGCCAGCAGCCCACCGGGGCTAGCGGGGGGGGGCAATGAGCAGTTCTTC	CASSPPGLAGGGNEQFF
TRBV20-1	TRBJ1-2	.	many	TGCAGTGCTCATCAGAACTATGGCTACACCTTC	CSAHQNYGYTF
TRBV20-1	TRBJ1-1	.	many	TGCAGTGCTAGAGTGACAGGTCGTGGGAACACTGAAGCTTTCTTT	CSARVTGRGNTEAFF
TRBV18	TRBJ2-1	TRBD2	.	TGTGCCAGCTCACCGCCGGGACTAGCAAATGAGCAGTTCTTC	CASSPPGLANEQFF
TRBV20-1	TRBJ2-2	TRBD1	many	TGCAGTGCTCCGACAGGGGCGAACACCGGGGAGCTGTTTTTT	CSAPTGANTGELFF
TRBV28	TRBJ2-2	TRBD2	many	TGTGCCAGCAGTTTCCCGGGACTAGCGGTCGCCGGGGAGCTGTTTTTT	CASSFPGLAVAGELFF
TRBV2	TRBJ2-5	.	few	TGTGTCAGCAGTGAATCGGAGACCCAGTACTTC	CVSSESETQYF
TRBV6-2/TRBV6-3	TRBJ1-3	TRBD1	few	TGTGCCAGCAGCTCGGACAGGCAGAACTCTGGAAACACCATATATTTT	CASSSDRQNSGNTIYF
TRBV28	TRBJ1-2	TRBD1	.	TGTGCCAGCAGACAACGGGACAGGGATTTTGCTAACTATGGCTACACCTTC	CASRQRDRDFANYGYTF
TRBV7-6	TRBJ2-7	TRBD1	few	TGTGCCAGCAGCCCGGGACAGACGACCTACGAGCAGTACTTC	CASSPGQTTYEQYF
TRBV3-1	TRBJ1-3	TRBD1	few	TGTGCCAGCAGCCATCTCAGGGGGTCTGGAAACACCATATATTTT	CASSHLRGSGNTIYF
TRBV3-1	TRBJ2-7	.	many	TGTGCCAGCACCCCGGGACACAAAGGTGACGAGCAGTACTTC	CASTPGHKGDEQYF
TRBV20-1	TRBJ2-5	.	many	TGCAGTGCTAGAGATTCTGGGACACCCAAAGAGACCCAGTACTTC	CSARDSGTPKETQYF
TRBV20-1	TRBJ1-5	.	.	TGCAGTGGAATACCGATACCGGGATCCCCGACTCAGCCCCAGCATTTT	CSGIPIPGSPTQPQHF
TRBV2	TRBJ1-2	.	.	TGTGCCAGCAGTGAAGGACCAGGCCCAGGCTATGGCTACACCTTC	CASSEGPGPGYGYTF
TRBV20-1	TRBJ1-3	TRBD1	few	TGCAGTGCCCCTGGGACAGGGACAAACACCATATATTTT	CSAPGTGTNTIYF
TRBV2	TRBJ2-3	.	.	TGTGCCAGCAGGTCGTTGACCCCCGGTACGCAGTATTTT	CASRSLTPGTQYF
TRBV7-3	TRBJ2-1	TRBD1	many	TGTGCCAGCAGCCAAGGTGGGACAGGGGGCCTTGATGAGCAGTTCTTC	CASSQGGTGGLDEQFF
TRBV29-1	TRBJ2-1	.	.	TGCAGCGCGAACGTTAGGGGAGCGGGCTCCTACAATGAGCAATTCTTC	CSANVRGAGSYNEQFF
TRBV7-3	TRBJ2-2	.	many	TGTGCCAGCAGCTTAACGTCAGGGACGAACACCGGGGAGCTGTTTTTT	CASSLTSGTNTGELFF
TRBV30	TRBJ2-1	.	once	TGTGCCTCCCCCGGTATTTTATACAATGAGCAGTTCTTC	CASPGILYNEQFF
TRBV20-1	TRBJ1-5	.	.	TGCAGCATTACCCCCGGTAGCAATCAGCCCCAGCATTTT	CSITPGSNQPQHF
TRBV20-1	TRBJ2-1	.	many	TGCAGTGCTAGAGGGTCGGCGGGCTCCTACAATGAGCAGTTCTTC	CSARGSAGSYNEQFF
TRBV4-1	TRBJ2-7	.	.	TGCGCCAGCAGCTTCCCCGGAGGGTCGGGCGAGCAGTACTTC	CASSFPGGSGEQYF
TRBV3-1	TRBJ2-3	.	many	TGTGCCAGCAGCCAAGTATTCCGGCCAGCTTTTTGGGATACGCAGTATTTT	CASSQVFRPAFWDTQYF
TRBV15	TRBJ2-3	.	many	TGTGCCACCAGCAGAGAGCGGGACGGTGGGAAGGATACGCAGTATTTT	CATSRERDGGKDTQYF